One and the same sample provided the 30 T cell receptor beta chains below, sequenced in a study of cytomegalovirus exposure and HLA in healthy donors. Primers: 60 Vbeta forward and 13 Jbeta reverse. The method was immunoSEQ multiplex PCR; TCRdb's version includes in-frame clones alone and lacks a portion of them. Of 40,000 or so clones in the sample, around 70% were seen once. Sequencing was performed on PBMCs. These receptors were obtained from a man aged 30 to 45 in good health and CMV-seronegative.

This clone was seen just once. The CDR3 sequence: CASSVGGGVSYEQYF. In DNA form, the CDR3 reads TGTGCCAGCAGTGTCGGCGGGGGAGTCTCCTACGAGCAGTACTTC. The rearrangement uses TRBV25-1 and TRBJ2-5; 7 positions match TRBD2. Matching the DNA end better, TRBJ2-7 makes the J call doubtful. Germline V CDR1 and CDR2: MGHDK, SYGVNS. The CDR3 sequence is 15 residues long.

This chain connects TRBV5-1 to TRBJ2-1, with TRBD2 matching over 12 bases. Germline values: CDR1 SGHRS, CDR2 YFSETQ. V shed 0 bases, J shed 5 bases, and the junction held 3 bases outside the gene matches. CDR3 length equals 16 residues. This CDR3 reads CASSLASGGVNNEQFF. The DNA of the CDR3 is TGCGCCAGCAGCTTGGCTAGCGGGGGGGTAAACAATGAGCAGTTCTTC.

This chain connects TRBV7-9 to TRBJ2-1; 10 nucleotides agree with TRBD2. This CDR3 has 17 amino acids. From germline, CDR1 is SEHNR and CDR2 FQNEAQ (reference sequence). V was clipped by 3 bases and J by 6 bases; unmatched bases: 11. The CDR3 DNA is TGTGCCAGCAGCTTTAAGCGGGAGGGCCGTCGAGGCAATGAGCAGTTCTTC. Translating gives CASSFKREGRRGNEQFF.

The chain uses TRBV29-1 and TRBJ2-1, with 10 bases matching TRBD2. Germline values: CDR1 SQVTM, CDR2 ANQGSEA. Trimming took 3 bases from V and 2 from J; bases not matched to a gene: 4. The CDR3 length is 15 residues. The CDR3 protein is CSVEGLAGAYNEQFF. The CDR3 DNA follows: TGCAGCGTTGAGGGTCTAGCGGGAGCCTACAATGAGCAGTTCTTC.

The chain couples TRBV30 to TRBJ1-1; D is undetermined. The CDR3 spans 11 residues. The V gene's germline CDR1 is GTSNPN and CDR2 SVGIG (reference sequence). V was clipped by 5 bases and J by 3 bases, with 7 bases between them. CDR3: CAWRDYTEAFF. CDR3 nucleotide sequence: TGTGCCTGGCGGGATTACACTGAAGCTTTCTTT.

The chain couples TRBV18 to TRBJ1-4; TRBD1 is a possible D gene (5 bases). CDR1 KGHSH and CDR2 LQKENI come from the germline V gene. V lost 4 bases and J 7 bases, leaving 16 bases between the germline ends. CDR3 length equals 15 residues. In DNA, the CDR3 is TGTGCCAGCTCACTGGGAGGGGCGAAGGCTGAAAAACTGTTTTTT. The encoded protein is CASSLGGAKAEKLFF. Complete variable domain (other parts from reference TRBV18 and TRBJ1-4): NAGVMQNPRHLVRRRGQEARLRCSPMKGHSHVYWYRQLPEEGLKFMVYLQKENIIDESGMPKERFSAEFPKEGPSILRIQQVVRGDSAAYFCASSLGGAKAEKLFFGSGTQLSVL.

This clone showed up just once. The chain uses TRBV2 and TRBJ2-7; TRBD2 matches at 15 bases. Germline V lookup: CDR1 SNHLY, CDR2 FYNNEI. The CDR3 spans 15 residues. Germline trimming cut 7 bases from V and 2 bases from J; bases unmatched to any gene: 3. The CDR3 nucleotides are TGTGCCAGCAAGGGACTAGCGGGAGGTACCTACGAGCAGTACTTC. Translated: CASKGLAGGTYEQYF.

V is TRBV28 and J is TRBJ1-5; no definite D call. CDR1 and CDR2 from the germline V gene are MDHEN and SYDVKM. This CDR3 has 13 amino acids. V lost 6 bases to trimming and J lost 3 bases, with 9 bases between them. DNA for the CDR3: TGTGCCAGCAGCCCAGGCGTCAATCAGCCCCAGCATTTT. This encodes CASSPGVNQPQHF.

In DNA, the CDR3 is TGTGCCAGCAGCTCAGACAGGGGGCACGAGCAGTACTTC. It codes for CASSSDRGHEQYF. The chain has TRBV13 and TRBJ2-7, with 10 nucleotides matching TRBD1. The CDR3 runs 13 residues. CDR1 and CDR2 (germline): PRHDT, FYEKMQ (reference sequence). The junction had 2 bases not matched to a gene; V was cut back by 4 bases and J by 5 bases.

The chain carries TRBV6-6 and TRBJ2-7; D remains unclear. The CDR3 consists of 12 residues. The ends were cut back, 2 bases at V and 7 bases at J, with 9 bases in the middle. From germline, CDR1 is MNHNY and CDR2 SVGAGI (reference sequence). CDR3 sequence: CASSYGGVEQYF. The CDR3 nucleotides read TGTGCCAGCAGTTACGGCGGTGTTGAGCAGTACTTC.

The DNA for the CDR3 is TGTGCCAGCAGTCCTTCCGCGGGGGGTGGAAACACCATATATTTT. Its protein is CASSPSAGGGNTIYF. The chain links TRBV27 to TRBJ1-3, with D maybe TRBD1 (5 bases). Trimming left V 5 bases short and J 3 bases short, with 14 bases between. The CDR3 has 15 residues. The germline gives CDR1 MNHEY, CDR2 SMNVEV (reference sequence).

The chain recombines TRBV2 with TRBJ2-1, with D possibly TRBD1 on 6 matching bases. Trimming took off 3 bases at V and 6 bases at J, with 9 bases between the two ends. The V gene's germline CDR1 is SNHLY and CDR2 FYNNEI. This CDR3 comprises 13 residues. Here the CDR3 DNA reads TGTGCCAGCAGTGACTTAGGGGGCAATGAGCAGTTCTTC. It encodes CASSDLGGNEQFF. Based on the CDR3 plus reference TRBV2 and TRBJ2-1, the full variable domain is EPEVTQTPSHQVTQMGQEVILRCVPISNHLYFYWYRQILGQKVEFLVSFYNNEISEKSEIFDDQFSVERPDGSNFTLKIRSTKLEDSAMYFCASSDLGGNEQFFGPGTRLTVL.

The genes are TRBV5-1 and TRBJ2-6; TRBD1 is a possible D gene (6 bases). The germline V and J ends were trimmed by 4 bases and 1 base, with 15 bases remaining between them. The germline V gene has CDR1 SGHRS and CDR2 YFSETQ. CDR3 length equals 17 residues. As DNA, the CDR3 is TGCGCCAGCAGCCTTAGACAGGTATCGTCTGGGGCCAACGTCCTGACTTTC. Amino acids: CASSLRQVSSGANVLTF.

V gene TRBV6-6 combines with J gene TRBJ1-5; the D is unclear. The CDR3 has 16 residues. Germline CDR1 reads MNHNY; CDR2 reads SVGAGI (reference sequence). Trimming pared 2 bases from V and 0 bases from J, leaving 11 bases between. Written as DNA, the CDR3 is TGTGCCAGCAGTTACGGTCGAGGGCCTAGCAATCAGCCCCAGCATTTT. It specifies CASSYGRGPSNQPQHF.

The chain combines TRBV28 with TRBJ1-2; the D gene is possibly TRBD1 (5 bases). Germline V lookup: CDR1 MDHEN, CDR2 SYDVKM. Trimming took off 3 bases at V and 4 bases at J, with 12 bases between the two ends. This CDR3 comprises 14 residues. In DNA, the CDR3 is TGTGCCAGCAGTTTCGGAGGGGAGGTCTATGGCTACACCTTC. Translation: CASSFGGEVYGYTF.

This clone came up once. The chain carries TRBV19 and TRBJ2-3; 10 positions agree with TRBD2. Germline assignment: CDR1 LNHDA and CDR2 SQIVND (reference sequence). The CDR3 is made up of 16 amino acids. V shed 5 bases and J 0 bases; nucleotides not matched to a gene: 5. CDR3 loop: CASSLRTSGSTDTQYF. In DNA form, the CDR3 reads TGTGCCAGTAGTCTGCGGACTAGCGGAAGCACAGATACGCAGTATTTT.

The CDR3 spells CASSFGSGSTYEQYF. As DNA, the CDR3 is TGTGCCAGCAGCTTCGGTAGCGGCAGTACCTACGAGCAGTACTTC. V usage is TRBV5-4 and J usage is TRBJ2-7; the D gene is possibly TRBD2 (6 bases). Germline V lookup: CDR1 SGHNT, CDR2 YYREEE (reference sequence). This CDR3 has 15 residues. The germline V and J ends were trimmed by 2 bases and 2 bases, with 14 bases remaining between them.

The J gene is TRBJ1-1, the V gene TRBV19; D gene uncertain. CDR3 length equals 13 residues. Germline CDR1 and CDR2: LNHDA and SQIVND (reference sequence). V was pared by 2 bases and J by 3 bases, with 7 bases between. The CDR3 region has the DNA TGTGCCAGTAGTATAAAACAGTACACTGAAGCTTTCTTT. This sequence encodes CASSIKQYTEAFF.

This clone was counted a few times. The chain carries TRBV6-5 and TRBJ1-4; possibly TRBD1 for D (5 bases). V gave up 8 bases and J gave up 3 bases, with 16 bases separating them. Germline-derived CDR1 and CDR2 are MNHEY and SVGAGI. This CDR3 has 15 amino acids. CDR3 sequence reads: CASRPQGSANEKLFF. CDR3 DNA sequence: TGTGCCAGCCGCCCCCAGGGTTCGGCTAATGAAAAACTGTTTTTT.

The chain is built from TRBV6-6 and TRBJ2-1, with D maybe TRBD2 (6 bases). The germline V gene has CDR1 MNHNY and CDR2 SVGAGI (reference sequence). The CDR3 has 12 amino acids. V was cut by 8 bases and J by 6 bases, with 11 bases left in between. The CDR3 reads CASWREGNEQFF. The CDR3 coding sequence is TGTGCCAGCTGGAGGGAAGGCAATGAGCAGTTCTTC.

This clone was counted between two and nine times. The gene calls are TRBV6-5 and TRBJ2-2; D is possibly TRBD2 (6 bases). Deletions cut 6 bases from V and 6 bases from J, with 11 bases between. The CDR3 consists of 13 residues. Germline V gene data show CDR1 as MNHEY and CDR2 as SVGAGI. CDR3 DNA sequence: TGTGCCAGCAGCCTTCTAGCGTCCGGGGAGCTGTTTTTT. Amino acid sequence: CASSLLASGELFF.

The V gene is TRBV6-5, the J gene TRBJ2-7, with D tentatively TRBD2 (6 bases). This CDR3 has 13 residues. Germline V gene lookup returns CDR1 MNHEY and CDR2 SVGAGI. V lost 6 bases, J lost 6 bases, and 15 bases lay in between. This chain's CDR3 is CASSGTPVGEQYF. The CDR3 nucleotides are TGTGCCAGCAGCGGGACTCCCGTTGGCGAGCAGTACTTC.

The V gene is TRBV6-5, the J gene TRBJ1-2; D not certain. The CDR3 contains 14 residues. The V gene lost 5 bases and the J gene lost 0 bases, with 10 bases spanning the gap. From germline, CDR1 is MNHEY and CDR2 SVGAGI. The CDR3 sequence: CASSGLVANYGYTF. CDR3 DNA sequence: TGTGCCAGCAGTGGCCTGGTGGCTAACTATGGCTACACCTTC.

This clone qualifies as large. The chain has TRBV5-5 and TRBJ1-1, with TRBD1 as a possible D gene (5 bases). Trimming pared 3 bases from V and 7 bases from J, leaving 13 bases between. Germline V CDR1 and CDR2: SGHKS, YYEKEE (reference sequence). The CDR3 runs 13 residues. In DNA, the CDR3 is TGTGCCAGCAGCTCTTCAGGGTCCCATGAAGCTTTCTTT. This translates into CASSSSGSHEAFF.

J is TRBJ1-1 and V is TRBV7-3; no definite D call. This CDR3 is built from 15 residues. Trimming stripped 0 bases from V and 0 bases from J, with 8 bases between. CDR1 is SGHTA, CDR2 FQGTGA, per germline. CDR3 nucleotides: TGTGCCAGCAGCTTAACGGCAGGCCTGAACACTGAAGCTTTCTTT. Encoded protein: CASSLTAGLNTEAFF.

This chain links TRBV6-1 with TRBJ2-7, with 9 bases matching TRBD2. CDR3 length equals 13 residues. Germline-derived CDR1 and CDR2 are MNHNS and SASEGT. J was trimmed by 7 bases and V by 6 bases; bases with no gene match: 7. The CDR3, as DNA: TGTGCCAGCAGACTAGCGGGTGGCATGGAGCAGTACTTC. It specifies CASRLAGGMEQYF.

This chain uses TRBV21-1 with TRBJ1-5; the D call in the table, TRBD1, was not verified against the DNA. TRBV21-1 is classified as a pseudogene. CDR3 length: 16 amino acids. CDR3 loop: CASSLPGTHKPQPQHF. The CDR3 region has the DNA TGTGCCAGCAGTCTACCGGGGACACACAAGCCCCAGCCCCAGCATTTT.

This clone turned up a few times. CDR3 in DNA: TGTGCCATCAGTGAGTCGGTACAGAGTAATCAGCCCCAGCATTTT. It yields the protein CAISESVQSNQPQHF. V and J are TRBV10-3 and TRBJ1-5; D is uncertain. Germline CDR1 and CDR2: ENHRY and SYGVKD. Trimming removed 0 bases from V and 4 bases from J, with 10 bases in between. CDR3 length: 15 residues.

The chain joins TRBV7-3 to TRBJ1-2; D might be TRBD1 (5 bases). Germline lookup yields CDR1 SGHTA and CDR2 FQGTGA. This CDR3 contains 13 residues. Trimming left V 5 bases short and J 4 bases short, with 11 bases between. The CDR3 region has the DNA TGTGCCAGCAGCCCCCAGCAGGGCTATGGCTACACCTTC. Its protein product is CASSPQQGYGYTF.

The J gene is TRBJ2-3, the V gene TRBV4-2, with D perhaps matching TRBD1 (6 bases). The germline gives CDR1 LGHNA, CDR2 YNFKEQ. The CDR3 spans 16 residues. Trimming removed 4 bases at V and 2 bases at J, with 16 bases between. The CDR3 sequence is CASSPAGWGPTDTQYF. As DNA, the CDR3 is TGTGCCAGCAGCCCAGCAGGGTGGGGGCCCACAGATACGCAGTATTTT.